In its sample, the clone carrying this T cell receptor beta chain was seen once. Its antigen is as yet unknown. Sequenced by immunoSEQ multiplex PCR; TCRdb stores in-frame clones only, minus some. The table shows about 78,000 clones, with about 80% occurring only once. Germline loops: CDR1 KGHSH, CDR2 LQKENI. The CDR3 spans 12 residues. V was clipped by 3 bases and J by 5 bases, with 7 bases between them. The entry originates in a study of OX40 agonist ivuxolimab in advanced cancers. Looking at the study overall: Age averaged 60 years (range about 20 to 80), and about 86% were male. Study-wide results and caveats: Some of the lowest clonal expansion was seen in partial responders at 0.1-3.0 mg/kg. Several nonresponders also turned out to have low normalized T-cell clonal expansion.

The chain is built from TRBV18 and TRBJ2-5, with D tentatively TRBD1 (5 bases). The source is an adult with an advanced solid tumor such as melanoma, head and neck, liver or kidney cancer. The sequencing used CD4+ or CD8+ T cells sorted from blood, collected in a trial of the OX40 agonist ivuxolimab. The CDR3 here is CASSPKGETQYF. The DNA for the CDR3 is TGTGCCAGCTCACCTAAGGGGGAGACCCAGTACTTC.